The 2 T cell receptor beta chains presented below share a single source sample, sequenced in a study of shared clonotypes between healthy human individuals. This table comes from immunoSEQ multiplex PCR, and its TCRdb copy is limited to in-frame clones, with some not included. This table holds millions of clones, around 94% found once. The material sequenced was naive CD4+ T cells sorted from blood. Subset here: CD45RA+ positively selected. Source of these receptors: a man aged 18 to 30 in good health.

The chain employs TRBV19 and TRBJ2-1, with 9 positions matching TRBD2. Trimming cost V 6 bases and J 8 bases; bases outside gene matches: 8. The CDR3 runs to 14 residues. The germline V gene has CDR1 LNHDA and CDR2 SQIVND (reference sequence). The CDR3 is CASSTGTSSDEQFF. CDR3 DNA sequence: TGTGCCAGTAGCACCGGGACTAGCTCCGATGAGCAGTTCTTC.

The V and J genes are TRBV6-5 and TRBJ1-2, with 7 bases matching TRBD1. J was trimmed by 8 bases and V by 2 bases; bases with no gene match: 8. Germline V lookup: CDR1 MNHEY, CDR2 SVGAGI. The CDR3 runs to 14 residues. The CDR3 loop is CASSYRSGGGGYTF. Here the CDR3 DNA reads TGTGCCAGCAGTTACCGCTCAGGGGGAGGGGGCTACACCTTC.